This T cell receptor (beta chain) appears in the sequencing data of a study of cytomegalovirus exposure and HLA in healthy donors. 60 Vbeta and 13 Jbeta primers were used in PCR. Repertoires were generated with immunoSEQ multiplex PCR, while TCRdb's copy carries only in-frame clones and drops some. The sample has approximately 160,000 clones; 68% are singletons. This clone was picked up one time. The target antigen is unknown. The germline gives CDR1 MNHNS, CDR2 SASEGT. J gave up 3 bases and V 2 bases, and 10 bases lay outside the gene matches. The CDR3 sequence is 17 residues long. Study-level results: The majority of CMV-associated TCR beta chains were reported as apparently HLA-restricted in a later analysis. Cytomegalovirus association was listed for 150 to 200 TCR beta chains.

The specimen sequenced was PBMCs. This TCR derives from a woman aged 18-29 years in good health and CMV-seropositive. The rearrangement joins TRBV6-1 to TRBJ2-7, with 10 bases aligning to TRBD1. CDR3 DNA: TGTGCCAGCAGTGAAAGGGCCGCGGACAGGGGGTTCTACGAGCAGTACTTC. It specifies CASSERAADRGFYEQYF.